A selection of T cell receptor beta chains follows, all from one sample in a study of T cells after yellow fever vaccination. TCRdb independently ran MiXCR on the 5' RACE reads; one entry per CDR3 protein. This table has over 85,000 distinct CDR3 sequences, approximately 9% appearing once. The material was CD8+ T cells not binding an NS4B(214-222) dextramer, sorted from PBMCs, obtained roughly 14 days after the first yellow fever vaccination. The receptors here all came from a man aged 18 to 29 who received the YFV17D yellow fever vaccine. CDR3s leave out the opening cysteine and the closing phenylalanine or tryptophan.

TRBJ1-5	TRBV10-3	AIRRDGFNQPQH
TRBJ1-3	TRBV29-1	SVEDMDRPVGTIY
TRBJ2-7	TRBV20-1	SAREDRAVREQY
TRBJ2-7	TRBV11-2	ASSLSGTGAPSSYEQY
TRBJ2-1	TRBV24-1	ATSDLANEQF
TRBJ2-1	TRBV6-5	ASSYLGNEQF
TRBJ2-2	TRBV7-3	ASSLDDSGELF
TRBJ1-4	TRBV4-3	ASSQEQNNEKLF
TRBJ2-7	TRBV6-6	ASTYRPGIEQY
TRBJ2-5	TRBV11-2	ASSRRQGGRETQY
TRBJ2-2	TRBV20-1	SARVPAGGPGTGELF